This T cell receptor beta chain is drawn from a study of T cell repertoires in cytomegalovirus infection (dated by TCRdb to between 2017 and 2020). About the investigation overall: Recently identified HLA-C-restricted CMV epitopes, whose presentation resists viral immunomodulation, were targeted by peptide stimulations together with well-studied HLA-B-restricted epitopes. Because public TCR beta signatures pointed to carriage of CMV infection together with the matching HLA type, the HLA type of each donor mattered for the analysis. Overall results and qualifications from the work: The ex vivo response was dominated by HLA-C-restricted CMV-specific TCR beta clonotypes, which also provided the single most frequent clonotype in two of eight donors. Cumulative frequency of public TCR beta family members discriminated carriers of CMV infection plus the relevant HLA type in this cohort and an independent roughly 320-donor cohort.

At the junction V is shortened by 3 bases and J by 1 base, with 7 bases in between. The germline V gene encodes CDR1 SEHNR and CDR2 FQNEAQ (reference sequence). Reading from cysteine to phenylalanine, the CDR3 counts 15 amino acids. CDR3 DNA only is kept here, 45 bases in frame from base 1. This clonotype was picked up one time. Its antigen is still unknown. The sample holds no much larger clone one base away, and base qualities are not on file. One read represents weak support. TCRdb records Illumina HiSeq 1500 as the sequencer. Through fastp at Q25 and MiXCR, TCRdb rebuilt clones from the public reads, retaining in-frame beta chains. Identical CDR3 protein sequences are pooled into one entry, listed with their most common genes and DNA. Across this sample there are around 570,000 distinct CDR3 sequences, with under 45% seen only once. The ten largest clonotypes hold 48% of the sample. The treatment or condition label on this specimen signifies: in vitro stimulation with specific CMV peptide epitopes to enrich CMV-specific T cells.

The rearranged chain carries TRBV7-9 and TRBJ2-6; the D gene is unclear. The input for sequencing was cultured PBMCs, taken from culture after CMV antigen stimulation. This sequence was found in a human donor in good health (CMV status not recorded). Some clones in this sample may be carry-over from other donors' samples. CDR3 region: CASSFLGSGANVLTF. The DNA reads as follows: TGTGCCAGCAGCTTTCTGGGGTCTGGGGCCAACGTCCTGACTTTC.